These T cell receptor beta chains were read from a single sample in a study of breast tumors, draining lymph nodes, adjacent tissues. TCRdb re-analysed the multiplex PCR reads in MiXCR, keeping a single row per CDR3 protein. The repertoire has approximately 150,000 distinct CDR3 sequences, roughly 35% of them found once; the top ten carry roughly 3.8%. The specimen was axillary lymph node tissue. These receptors originate from a female donor with breast cancer. Some clones in this sample may be carry-over from other donors' samples. CDR3s include the opening cysteine and the closing phenylalanine or tryptophan. The D gene is left open where the match is weak. Clone size is given for some rows only: seen once, a few or many times, or a class if the clone is expanded.

D: TRBD1
size: many
V: TRBV18
J: TRBJ2-3
CDR3: CASSPRQGAGDTQYF
DNA: TGTGCCAGCTCACCCAGACAGGGGGCTGGAGATACGCAGTATTTT

D: -
size: many
V: TRBV19
J: TRBJ2-1
CDR3: CASSIGQFNEQFF
DNA: TGTGCCAGTAGTATAGGGCAGTTCAATGAGCAGTTCTTC

D: -
size: many
V: TRBV5-1
J: TRBJ1-2
CDR3: CASSLYGGHLYGYTF
DNA: TGCGCCAGCAGCCTGTACGGGGGGCACCTCTATGGCTACACCTTC

D: TRBD2
size: many
V: TRBV20-1
J: TRBJ2-7
CDR3: CSASYSSGSRYEQYF
DNA: TGCAGTGCTAGCTATTCTAGCGGGAGTCGATACGAGCAGTACTTC

D: -
size: -
V: TRBV7-9
J: TRBJ2-7
CDR3: CTSSLGQQYGQYF
DNA: TGTACCAGCAGCTTAGGCCAGCAATACGGGCAGTACTTC

D: -
size: many
V: TRBV30
J: TRBJ1-5
CDR3: CAWSSDGLNQPQHF
DNA: TGTGCCTGGAGCTCGGACGGGCTCAATCAGCCCCAGCATTTT

D: -
size: -
V: TRBV6-5
J: TRBJ2-2
CDR3: CASSYSPGSGELFF
DNA: TGTGCCAGCAGTTACTCTCCCGGGTCGGGGGAGCTGTTTTTT

D: -
size: -
V: TRBV5-1
J: TRBJ1-5
CDR3: CASRPVLGAVQVQPQHF
DNA: TGCGCCAGCAGACCCGTGTTGGGGGCTGTACAAGTCCAGCCCCAGCATTTT

D: -
size: many
V: TRBV24-1
J: TRBJ1-5
CDR3: CATSSRYGEQPQHF
DNA: TGTGCCACCAGTTCGCGGTATGGGGAGCAGCCCCAGCATTTT

D: -
size: many
V: TRBV5-1
J: TRBJ1-5
CDR3: CASSLGWGDQPQHF
DNA: TGCGCCAGCAGCTTGGGATGGGGGGATCAGCCCCAGCATTTT

D: -
size: few
V: TRBV27
J: TRBJ1-4
CDR3: CASSRAPLGTTNEKLFF
DNA: TGTGCCAGCAGTAGGGCCCCACTGGGCACAACTAATGAAAAACTGTTTTTT

D: TRBD2
size: -
V: TRBV6-6
J: TRBJ2-7
CDR3: CASRRLAGRNEQYF
DNA: TGTGCCAGCAGGAGACTAGCGGGAAGGAACGAGCAGTACTTC

D: -
size: many
V: TRBV2
J: TRBJ2-7
CDR3: CASRGLGEQYF
DNA: TGTGCCAGCAGGGGGCTGGGCGAGCAGTACTTC

D: -
size: -
V: TRBV4-1
J: TRBJ1-1
CDR3: CASSPDSLNTEAFF
DNA: TGCGCCAGCAGCCCAGACAGTTTGAACACTGAGGCTTTCTTT

D: -
size: many
V: TRBV6-5
J: TRBJ2-1
CDR3: CASSYARGSSYNEQFF
DNA: TGTGCCAGCAGTTACGCCCGAGGGAGCTCCTACAATGAGCAGTTCTTC

D: -
size: -
V: TRBV5-1
J: TRBJ1-1
CDR3: CASSKNTEAFF
DNA: TGCGCCAGCAGCAAGAACACTGAAGCTTTCTTT

D: -
size: -
V: TRBV18
J: TRBJ2-6
CDR3: CASSPLTGYAIGANVPTF
DNA: TGTGCCAGCTCACCACTTACGGGTTACGCTATCGGGGCCAACGTCCCGACTTTC

D: TRBD1
size: many
V: TRBV2
J: TRBJ1-4
CDR3: CASSAGQATNEKLFF
DNA: TGTGCCAGCAGTGCCGGACAGGCAACTAATGAAAAACTGTTTTTT

D: -
size: -
V: TRBV5-1
J: TRBJ2-7
CDR3: CASSVRGGGSYEQCF
DNA: TGTGCCAGCAGCGTAAGGGGTGGTGGTTCCTACGAGCAGTGCTTC

D: -
size: many
V: TRBV5-8
J: TRBJ2-5
CDR3: CASSLEGRKTQYF
DNA: TGTGCCAGCAGCTTGGAAGGGAGAAAGACCCAGTACTTC

D: -
size: few
V: TRBV15
J: TRBJ2-7
CDR3: CATSRDQSGLGGDIYEQYF
DNA: TGTGCCACCAGCAGAGATCAATCCGGACTAGGGGGGGATATATACGAGCAGTACTTC

D: -
size: few
V: TRBV7-9
J: TRBJ2-3
CDR3: CASSPPRGRTMESGTDTQYF
DNA: TGTGCCAGCAGTCCCCCCCGGGGGCGAACCATGGAAAGTGGCACAGATACGCAGTATTTT

D: TRBD1
size: many
V: TRBV20-1
J: TRBJ2-1
CDR3: CSATGQGKRNEQFF
DNA: TGCAGTGCTACGGGACAGGGGAAGCGCAATGAGCAGTTCTTC

D: -
size: many
V: TRBV20-1
J: TRBJ2-7
CDR3: CSASRGAAYEQYF
DNA: TGCAGTGCTAGTCGGGGAGCTGCCTACGAGCAGTACTTC

D: -
size: once
V: TRBV7-9
J: TRBJ2-3
CDR3: CASSSRISSDTQYF
DNA: TGTGCCAGCAGCTCTCGCATCAGCTCAGATACGCAGTATTTT

D: -
size: many
V: TRBV20-1
J: TRBJ1-3
CDR3: CSASHSLDAGNTIYF
DNA: TGCAGTGCTAGTCACTCGCTGGATGCTGGAAACACCATATATTTT

D: TRBD1
size: once
V: TRBV5-6
J: TRBJ2-7
CDR3: CASSAGRSRGRREQYF
DNA: TGTGCCAGCAGCGCAGGAAGATCCAGGGGGCGCCGGGAGCAGTACTTC

D: -
size: -
V: TRBV12-3/TRBV12-4
J: TRBJ2-2
CDR3: CASSSTAGTTGELFF
DNA: TGTGCCAGCAGTTCTACGGCTGGAACCACCGGGGAGCTGTTTTTT

D: TRBD1
size: few
V: TRBV6-2/TRBV6-3
J: TRBJ2-3
CDR3: CASSRDTRGLDTQYF
DNA: TGTGCCAGCAGTCGAGACACTAGGGGGCTAGATACGCAGTATTTT

D: TRBD2
size: many
V: TRBV7-2
J: TRBJ2-1
CDR3: CASSFGPRLAGGHRSYNEQFF
DNA: TGTGCCAGCAGCTTCGGACCGAGACTAGCGGGGGGGCATCGGTCCTACAATGAGCAGTTCTTC

D: -
size: -
V: TRBV5-5
J: TRBJ1-2
CDR3: CASSYSPVSAFSF
DNA: TGTGCCAGCAGTTACAGCCCGGTTTCTGCCTTCTCCTTC

D: TRBD1
size: many
V: TRBV6-5
J: TRBJ1-2
CDR3: CASTRLETGGGYTF
DNA: TGTGCCAGCACCCGACTGGAGACAGGGGGTGGCTACACCTTC

D: TRBD1
size: -
V: TRBV27
J: TRBJ1-2
CDR3: CASGSGGRNYGYTF
DNA: TGTGCCAGCGGTTCAGGGGGGCGGAACTATGGCTACACCTTC

D: -
size: -
V: TRBV12-3/TRBV12-4
J: TRBJ2-7
CDR3: CASSPGTHEQYF
DNA: TGTGCCAGCAGTCCAGGGACGCACGAGCAGTACTTC

D: -
size: many
V: TRBV6-2/TRBV6-3
J: TRBJ2-3
CDR3: CASSPEVIADTQYF
DNA: TGTGCCAGCAGTCCCGAGGTGATCGCAGATACGCAGTATTTT

D: -
size: many
V: TRBV10-1
J: TRBJ2-1
CDR3: CASSSGTGSSYNEQFF
DNA: TGCGCCAGCAGCTCCGGGACTGGGAGCTCCTACAATGAGCAGTTCTTC

D: TRBD1
size: -
V: TRBV10-2
J: TRBJ1-1
CDR3: CASSHPPDRGNTEAFF
DNA: TGCGCCAGCAGTCACCCACCGGACAGGGGGAACACTGAAGCTTTCTTT

D: -
size: -
V: TRBV24-1
J: TRBJ1-5
CDR3: CATSDAYSNQPQHF
DNA: TGTGCCACCAGTGACGCGTATAGCAATCAGCCCCAGCATTTT

D: TRBD1
size: -
V: TRBV5-6
J: TRBJ1-6
CDR3: CASSLPGQQGHNNSPLHF
DNA: TGTGCCAGCAGCCTCCCGGGACAGCAGGGACACAATAATTCACCCCTCCACTTT

D: -
size: many
V: TRBV5-1
J: TRBJ1-5
CDR3: CASSFSGGRNQPQHF
DNA: TGCGCCAGCAGCTTCTCCGGGGGTCGAAATCAGCCCCAGCATTTT

D: -
size: many
V: TRBV7-2
J: TRBJ2-1
CDR3: CASSLDRGSYNEQFF
DNA: TGTGCCAGCAGCCTAGACCGGGGCTCATACAATGAGCAGTTCTTC

D: TRBD2
size: many
V: TRBV3-1
J: TRBJ2-5
CDR3: CASRSATSGSRTQYF
DNA: TGTGCCAGCAGGTCCGCGACTAGCGGGTCCCGGACCCAGTACTTC

D: -
size: -
V: TRBV5-1
J: TRBJ2-5
CDR3: CASRTDEQETQYF
DNA: TGCGCCAGCCGTACTGATGAACAAGAGACCCAGTACTTC

D: TRBD1
size: -
V: TRBV27
J: TRBJ1-1
CDR3: CASSFSDRGNTEAFF
DNA: TGTGCCAGCAGTTTCTCTGACAGGGGGAACACTGAAGCTTTCTTT

D: TRBD2
size: many
V: TRBV11-2
J: TRBJ2-7
CDR3: CAVGGSSYEQYF
DNA: TGTGCCGTGGGGGGGAGCTCCTACGAGCAGTACTTC

D: -
size: -
V: TRBV9
J: TRBJ1-4
CDR3: CASSVVGGGAVNNEKLFF
DNA: TGTGCCAGCAGCGTAGTTGGCGGGGGGGCAGTGAATAATGAAAAACTGTTTTTT

D: TRBD2
size: -
V: TRBV5-6
J: TRBJ2-1
CDR3: CASSRAGISYNEQFF
DNA: TGTGCCAGCAGCCGAGCGGGGATCTCCTACAATGAGCAGTTCTTC

D: -
size: -
V: TRBV28
J: TRBJ2-7
CDR3: CASSLPEDEQYF
DNA: TGTGCCAGCAGTTTACCCGAAGACGAGCAGTACTTC

D: -
size: many
V: TRBV11-2
J: TRBJ2-7
CDR3: CASSRLVYEQYF
DNA: TGTGCCAGCAGCCGGTTAGTATACGAGCAGTACTTC

D: TRBD2
size: many
V: TRBV10-1
J: TRBJ2-1
CDR3: CASSVLAGGDEQFF
DNA: TGCGCCAGCAGCGTACTAGCGGGAGGTGATGAGCAGTTCTTC

D: -
size: many
V: TRBV9
J: TRBJ2-1
CDR3: CASGTSSHNEQFF
DNA: TGTGCCTCAGGGACATCTTCCCACAATGAGCAGTTCTTC